This T cell receptor (beta chain) was sequenced during a study of control samples from healthy donors and cancer patients. Germline V gives CDR1 SGDLS, CDR2 YYNGEE. Trimming shortened V by 0 bases and J by 4 bases, and 13 bases separated the two germline ends. This CDR3 has 15 amino acids. This table comes from immunoSEQ multiplex PCR, and its TCRdb copy is limited to in-frame clones, with some not included. The sample lists some 150,000 clones; roughly 94% were seen once. The source is a man aged 55 to 70 with colorectal cancer. What was sequenced was PBMCs. The chain carries TRBV9 and TRBJ2-5; perhaps TRBD2 as D (7 bases). CDR3 region: CASSVAGGQGETQYF. The CDR3 DNA is TGTGCCAGCAGCGTAGCGGGGGGCCAGGGAGAGACCCAGTACTTC.